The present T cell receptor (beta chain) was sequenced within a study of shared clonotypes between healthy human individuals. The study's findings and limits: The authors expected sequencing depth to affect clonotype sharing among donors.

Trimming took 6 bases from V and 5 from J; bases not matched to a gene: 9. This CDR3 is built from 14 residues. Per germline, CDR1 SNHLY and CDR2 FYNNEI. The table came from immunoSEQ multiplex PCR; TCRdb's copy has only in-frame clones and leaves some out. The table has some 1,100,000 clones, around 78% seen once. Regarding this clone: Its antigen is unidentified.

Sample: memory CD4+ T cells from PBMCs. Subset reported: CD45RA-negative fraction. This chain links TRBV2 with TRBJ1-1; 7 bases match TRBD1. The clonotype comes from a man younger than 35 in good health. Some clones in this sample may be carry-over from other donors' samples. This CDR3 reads CASRRDSLRTEAFF. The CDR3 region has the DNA TGTGCCAGCAGAAGGGACAGTCTGCGGACTGAAGCTTTCTTT.